These 21 T cell receptor beta chains were all obtained from the same sample, sequenced in a study of blood T cell repertoires in COVID-19. Produced via immunoSEQ multiplex PCR; TCRdb's table is partial and in-frame only. The table includes approximately 300,000 clones, roughly 90% detected once. The sample was peripheral blood. These receptors all come from a man between 18 and 29 years old who had recovered from COVID-19.

This chain links TRBV2 with TRBJ2-7, with 8 nucleotides matching TRBD1. V dropped 6 bases and J dropped 3; count of bases not matched to a gene: 13. From germline, CDR1 is SNHLY and CDR2 FYNNEI. This CDR3 region has 16 residues. In DNA, the CDR3 is TGTGCCAGCAGGGCTCAGGGGGCGTCGCCCTACTACGAGCAGTACTTC. Amino acid sequence: CASRAQGASPYYEQYF.

The rearrangement joins TRBV19 to TRBJ2-3; TRBD1 aligns across 8 bases. In germline, CDR1 is LNHDA, CDR2 SQIVND (reference sequence). The ends lost 5 bases at V and 3 bases at J; junction bases unmatched: 10. The CDR3 spans 16 residues. The CDR3 DNA sequence: TGTGCCAGTAGTGACGGACAGGGAGGAGAGACAGATACGCAGTATTTT. Its translation is CASSDGQGGETDTQYF.

The chain uses TRBV5-6 and TRBJ2-3, with 9 positions matching TRBD1. V trimming: 4 bases; J trimming: 8 bases; junction bases outside the gene matches: 11. In germline, CDR1 is SGHDT, CDR2 YYEEEE. The CDR3 is made up of 15 amino acids. The CDR3 here is CASSPPGTGLVTQYF. CDR3 in DNA: TGTGCCAGCAGCCCACCGGGGACAGGGTTGGTTACGCAGTATTTT.

The V gene is TRBV7-2, the J gene TRBJ2-3; a weak D match, TRBD2 (6 bases). Germline loops: CDR1 SGHTA, CDR2 FQGNSA. This CDR3 region has 15 residues. V was clipped by 2 bases and J by 5 bases, with 14 bases between them. Here the CDR3 DNA reads TGTGCCAGCAGCTTACCACGGGGGATGGGAGATACGCAGTATTTT. Its protein is CASSLPRGMGDTQYF.

The rearrangement links TRBV10-3 to TRBJ1-4; D unresolved. V lost 5 bases to trimming and J lost 4 bases, with 11 bases between them. Germline V gene sequence: CDR1 ENHRY, CDR2 SYGVKD. CDR3 size: 14 residues. The CDR3 DNA reads as TGTGCCATCAGTCGCGATAACGATAATGAAAAACTGTTTTTT. Protein: CAISRDNDNEKLFF.

This clone was seen a handful of times. The genes are TRBV18 and TRBJ1-1; D is ambiguous. Trimming stripped 3 bases from V and 4 bases from J, with 9 bases between. Germline-derived CDR1 and CDR2 are KGHSH and LQKENI. CDR3 length: 13 amino acids. For the CDR3, the DNA is TGTGCCAGCTCACCGGCCCCTGGCACTGAAGCTTTCTTT. It translates to CASSPAPGTEAFF.

The CDR3 nucleotides read TGTGCCAGCGCTGGTGACACCCATATGAGGGACACTGAAGCTTTCTTT. Translated: CASAGDTHMRDTEAFF. V gene TRBV2 combines with J gene TRBJ1-1; D not resolved. V lost 8 bases, J lost 3 bases, and 22 bases lay in between. The CDR3 has 16 amino acids. CDR1 is SNHLY and CDR2 is FYNNEI in the germline V gene.

This chain connects TRBV10-3 to TRBJ1-6; 9 bases are a match to TRBD1. Trimming at V came to 5 bases and at J to 7 bases, leaving 3 bases not matched to a gene. The length of the CDR3 is 14 residues. The germline V gene has CDR1 ENHRY and CDR2 SYGVKD. CDR3 nucleotides: TGTGCCATCAGTACCGGACAGGGGAATTCACCCCTCCACTTT. It codes for CAISTGQGNSPLHF.

This clone was seen once. The rearrangement uses TRBV21-1 and TRBJ1-1; the table's D gene call, TRBD1, was not cross checked with the DNA. TRBV21-1 is labeled a pseudogene. The CDR3 spans 16 residues. DNA of the CDR3: TGTGCCAGCAGCCCCCGACAGGGTCCGAAGAACACTGAAGCTTTCTTT. Its protein product is CASSPRQGPKNTEAFF.

This chain joins TRBV6-5 and TRBJ1-2; perhaps TRBD1 as D (5 bases). Germline values: CDR1 MNHEY, CDR2 SVGAGI. The CDR3 extends over 12 amino acids. Trimming took off 4 bases at V and 10 bases at J, with 13 bases between the two ends. The CDR3 spells CASSWDFGDYTF. Written as DNA, the CDR3 is TGTGCCAGCAGTTGGGACTTTGGAGACTACACCTTC.

The J gene is TRBJ1-5, the V gene TRBV6-5; 9 nucleotides agree with TRBD1. The V gene end was trimmed by 6 bases and the J gene end by 6 bases; junction bases not matched to a gene: 6. CDR3 length: 14 amino acids. The germline gives CDR1 MNHEY, CDR2 SVGAGI. CDR3 protein: CASRGTGMGQPQHF. CDR3 nucleotides: TGTGCCAGCAGGGGGACAGGGATGGGTCAGCCCCAGCATTTT.

This chain links TRBV6-4 with TRBJ1-5; no clear D gene. Germline V CDR1 and CDR2: MRHNA, SNTAGT. Trimming shortened V by 3 bases and J by 4 bases, and 7 bases separated the two germline ends. The CDR3 has 13 residues. CDR3 coding DNA: TGTGCCAGCAGTGAAATGGAGAATCAGCCCCAGCATTTT. Translated, it gives CASSEMENQPQHF.

Many counts were recorded for this clone. The chain combines TRBV2 with TRBJ2-1; D perhaps matches TRBD1 (6 bases). CDR1 and CDR2 (germline): SNHLY, FYNNEI. V was cut by 6 bases and J by 10 bases, with 13 bases left in between. CDR3 length: 12 residues. CDR3 protein: CASRQQGNEQFF. The CDR3, as DNA: TGTGCCAGCAGGCAACAGGGTAACGAGCAGTTCTTC.

V is TRBV11-2 and J is TRBJ1-1, with D possibly matching TRBD1 (6 bases). Germline V gene sequence: CDR1 SGHAT, CDR2 FQNNGV. There are 16 residues in the CDR3. V was clipped by 5 bases and J by 1 base, with 17 bases between them. The CDR3 DNA is TGTGCCAGCAGCCCCCGGTTGGGAGGGGGGAACACTGAAGCTTTCTTT. Protein: CASSPRLGGGNTEAFF.

The CDR3 region has the DNA TGCGCCAGCAGCCAAGCACCGGGACTCGACTACTACGAGCAGTACTTC. This encodes CASSQAPGLDYYEQYF. The chain uses TRBV4-1 and TRBJ2-7, with D possibly being TRBD2 (6 bases). The germline gives CDR1 MGHRA, CDR2 YSYEKL. The ends were cut back, 1 base at V and 3 bases at J, with 16 bases in the middle. This CDR3 is 16 amino acids long.

The DNA of the CDR3 is TGTGCCAGCAGCTTAGGACTCACCCCCTACGAGCAGTACTTC. Translated, it gives CASSLGLTPYEQYF. The chain employs TRBV7-2 and TRBJ2-7; unclear D gene. This CDR3 contains 14 residues. V lost 1 base to trimming and J lost 2 bases, with 9 bases between them. CDR1 is SGHTA, CDR2 FQGNSA, per germline.

The chain is built from TRBV9 and TRBJ2-3, with 12 bases lining up with TRBD2. V lost 4 bases, J lost 1 base, and 7 bases stayed unmatched. Germline values: CDR1 SGDLS, CDR2 YYNGEE. The CDR3 runs to 17 residues. Here the CDR3 DNA reads TGTGCCAGCAGCCCGACGACTAGCGGGAGTCGCACAGATACGCAGTATTTT. Its translation: CASSPTTSGSRTDTQYF.

This rearrangement joins TRBV9 to TRBJ2-1, with TRBD1 as a possible D gene (5 bases). The germline gives CDR1 SGDLS, CDR2 YYNGEE. The CDR3 contains 15 residues. The V gene lost 0 bases and the J gene lost 5 bases, with 12 bases spanning the gap. The CDR3 region has the DNA TGTGCCAGCAGCGTAGGGCAGGGTTTCGACAATGAGCAGTTCTTC. It is translated as CASSVGQGFDNEQFF. The whole variable domain, filled in from reference TRBV9 and TRBJ2-1, reads DSGVTQTPKHLITATGQRVTLRCSPRSGDLSVYWYQQSLDQGLQFLIQYYNGEERAKGNILERFSAQQFPDLHSELNLSSLELGDSALYFCASSVGQGFDNEQFFGPGTRLTVL.

Regarding this clone: The sample has other DNA sequences that encode this CDR3 too. This chain joins TRBV7-9 and TRBJ1-1, with 11 bases identical to TRBD1. CDR1 and CDR2 (germline): SEHNR, FQNEAQ (reference sequence). The ends lost 0 bases at V and 4 bases at J; junction bases unmatched: 1. The CDR3 is 15 amino acids. CDR3 bases: TGTGCCAGCAGCTTAGCCGGGACAGGGGGCACTGAAGCTTTCTTT. It is translated as CASSLAGTGGTEAFF.

In its sample, this clone was seen once. V and J are TRBV5-1 and TRBJ2-1; possible D gene TRBD1, 6 bases. The CDR3 runs 13 residues. Trimming took off 7 bases at V and 6 bases at J, with 14 bases between the two ends. Germline loops: CDR1 SGHRS, CDR2 YFSETQ. The CDR3 DNA follows: TGCGCCAGCGGGTTAGAAGGGGGCAATGAGCAGTTCTTC. It yields the protein CASGLEGGNEQFF.

V usage is TRBV9 and J usage is TRBJ2-7; 7 bases map to TRBD1. CDR3 length equals 15 residues. The trim removed 2 bases at V and 2 bases at J, leaving 7 bases unmatched. Germline CDR1 is SGDLS and CDR2 is YYNGEE. The CDR3, as DNA: TGTGCCAGCAGCGTCGGGACAGCGGAACCCTACGAGCAGTACTTC. It yields the protein CASSVGTAEPYEQYF.